This T cell receptor (beta chain) is from a study of cytomegalovirus exposure and HLA in healthy donors. Turning to the study itself: Genotyping showed around four fifths of hundreds of donors falling in the Caucasian-associated ancestry cluster.

This clone has a handful of counts. Its specificity is unknown. The PCR had 60 Vbeta and 13 Jbeta primers. This table comes from immunoSEQ multiplex PCR, and its TCRdb copy is limited to in-frame clones, with some not included. The data show about 130,000 clones, 74% seen once. Study observations and caveats: TCR beta chain V- and J-gene trimming was linked, in a later analysis, to a missense variant in DCLRE1C. In a later analysis, at a false discovery rate of 0.05, 16,951 TCR beta sequences were associated with HLA alleles. Apart from CMV serostatus, no immune exposure information was available.

V lost 5 bases to trimming and J lost 5 bases, with 19 bases between them. This CDR3 has 16 amino acids. The V gene's germline CDR1 is MNHEY and CDR2 SMNVEV (reference sequence). The rearrangement joins TRBV27 to TRBJ2-1, with D possibly matching TRBD2 (6 bases). This sequence originates from a man younger than 35 in good health and CMV-seropositive. Material for sequencing was PBMCs. The CDR3 DNA sequence: TGTGCCAGCAGTGAGGCGGCGGGGCCCTCACACAATGAGCAGTTCTTC. The encoded protein is CASSEAAGPSHNEQFF.